This section outlines one T cell receptor beta chain sequence together with its context. Its antigen is still unknown. With 0 bases removed from V and 8 bases from J, the gap between germline ends came to 10 bases. The CDR3 is 12 amino acids. The germline CDR1 and CDR2 sequences are DFQATT and SNEGSKA (reference sequence). The sample is drawn from a study of CD8+CD57+ T cells in acquired aplastic anemia. Study-wide background: The study obtained an average of 3.2 ug of DNA from sorted CD4+ and CD8+ cells. Study conclusions and caveats: A set of approximately 30 CD8+ CDR3 sequences was shared between patients and controls, and these sequences appeared highly expressed in patients.

TCR beta VDJ and CDR3 profiling used genomic DNA as template. MiXCR, run by TCRdb on the reads, gives a single entry per CDR3 protein. The sample shows under 350,000 distinct CDR3 sequences, 50% to 65% of them seen only once. Patients sequenced had flow cytometry evidence of CD8+CD57+ cell expansion. Patients uniformly had severe acquired aplastic anemia. No therapy had been given to the patients at the time of blood sampling. The TCR comes from a human donor with aplastic anemia. The sequenced material came from sorted CD4+, CD8+, or CD8+CD57+ T cells (not recorded which) from PBMCs. The chain has TRBV20-1 and TRBJ1-1; unclear D gene. As DNA, the CDR3 is TGCAGTGCTAGAGATATAGGAGGGGAAGCTTTCTTT. It encodes CSARDIGGEAFF.